The source of this TCR beta chain is a study of blood T cell repertoires in COVID-19. CDR3 size: 12 residues. Germline CDR1 GTSNPN, CDR2 SVGIG (reference sequence). The V and J ends lost 2 bases and 6 bases respectively, with 11 bases between them. Either two negative PCRs, clearance, or symptom resolution qualified Cohort 3 donors as recovered. TCRdb's copy holds only in-frame clones and misses some; the assay was immunoSEQ multiplex PCR. The repertoire holds about 200,000 clones, with 80% to 85% as singletons. This sequence joins TRBV30 and TRBJ2-7, with D possibly being TRBD2 (6 bases). The clonotype comes from a middle-aged man who had recovered from COVID-19. The sample taken for sequencing was PBMCs or T cells enriched from blood (not recorded which). CDR3 protein: CAWSTLGGEQYF. The DNA of the CDR3 is TGTGCCTGGAGTACCCTGGGAGGCGAGCAGTACTTC.